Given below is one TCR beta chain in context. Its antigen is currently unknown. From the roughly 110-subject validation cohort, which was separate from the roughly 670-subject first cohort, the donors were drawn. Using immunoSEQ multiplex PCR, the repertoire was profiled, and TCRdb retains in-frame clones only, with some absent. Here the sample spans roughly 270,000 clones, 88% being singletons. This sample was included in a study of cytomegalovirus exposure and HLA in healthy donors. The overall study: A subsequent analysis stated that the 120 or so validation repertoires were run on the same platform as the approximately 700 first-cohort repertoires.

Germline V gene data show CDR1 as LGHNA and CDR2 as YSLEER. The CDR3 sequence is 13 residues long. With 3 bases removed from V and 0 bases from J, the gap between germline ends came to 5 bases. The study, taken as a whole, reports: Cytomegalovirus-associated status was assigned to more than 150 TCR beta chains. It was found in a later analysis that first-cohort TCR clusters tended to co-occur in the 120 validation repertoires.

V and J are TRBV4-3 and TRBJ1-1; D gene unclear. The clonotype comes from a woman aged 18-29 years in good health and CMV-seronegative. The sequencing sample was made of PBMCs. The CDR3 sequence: CASSQRLNTEAFF. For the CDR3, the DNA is TGCGCCAGCAGCCAGAGGTTGAACACTGAAGCTTTCTTT.